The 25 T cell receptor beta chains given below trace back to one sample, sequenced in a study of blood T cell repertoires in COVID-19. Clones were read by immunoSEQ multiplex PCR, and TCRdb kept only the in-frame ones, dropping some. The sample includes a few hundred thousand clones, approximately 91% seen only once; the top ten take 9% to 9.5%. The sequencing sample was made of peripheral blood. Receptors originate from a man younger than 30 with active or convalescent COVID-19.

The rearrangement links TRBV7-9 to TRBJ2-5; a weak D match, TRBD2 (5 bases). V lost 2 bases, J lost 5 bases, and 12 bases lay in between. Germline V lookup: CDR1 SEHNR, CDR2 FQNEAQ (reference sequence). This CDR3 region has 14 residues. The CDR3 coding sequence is TGTGCCAGCAGCTTACACGGGGTCAGGGAGACCCAGTACTTC. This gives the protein CASSLHGVRETQYF.

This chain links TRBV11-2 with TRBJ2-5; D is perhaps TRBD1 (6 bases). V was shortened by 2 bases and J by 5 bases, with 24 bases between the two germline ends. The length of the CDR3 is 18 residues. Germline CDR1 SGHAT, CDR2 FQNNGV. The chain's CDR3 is CASSLRTSAGDVVETQYF. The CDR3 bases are TGTGCCAGCAGCTTACGGACATCAGCAGGGGATGTGGTGGAGACCCAGTACTTC.

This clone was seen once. Here the CDR3 reads CASSLMVSSGAAYEQFF. The CDR3 DNA sequence: TGTGCCAGCAGCTTGATGGTTTCTAGCGGGGCGGCCTATGAGCAGTTCTTC. The rearrangement joins TRBV5-8 to TRBJ2-1, with TRBD2 matching 9 bases. The CDR3 is made up of 17 amino acids. Germline V gene lookup returns CDR1 SGHTS and CDR2 YDEGEE. Trimming at V came to 1 base and at J to 8 bases, leaving 13 bases not matched to a gene.

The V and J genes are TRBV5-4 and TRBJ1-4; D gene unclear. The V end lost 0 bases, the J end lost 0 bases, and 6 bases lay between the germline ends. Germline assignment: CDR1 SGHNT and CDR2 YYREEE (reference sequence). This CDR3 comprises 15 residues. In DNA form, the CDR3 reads TGTGCCAGCAGCTTGGCCCCGGCAACTAATGAAAAACTGTTTTTT. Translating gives CASSLAPATNEKLFF.

The CDR3, as DNA: TGTGCCAGCAGCGTCGAGGGCTCTCGTAATGAAAAACTGTTTTTT. It yields the protein CASSVEGSRNEKLFF. The V and J genes are TRBV9 and TRBJ1-4; D remains unclear. Trimming took 2 bases from V and 4 from J, leaving 12 bases between them. Germline-derived CDR1 and CDR2 are SGDLS and YYNGEE. CDR3 size: 15 residues.

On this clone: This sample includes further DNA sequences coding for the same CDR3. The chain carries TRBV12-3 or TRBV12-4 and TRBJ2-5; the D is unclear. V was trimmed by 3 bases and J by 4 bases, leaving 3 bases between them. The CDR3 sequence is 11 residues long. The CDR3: CASSFRETQYF. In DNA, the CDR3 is TGTGCCAGCAGTTTCAGAGAGACCCAGTACTTC.

The CDR3 DNA reads TGCGCCAGCAGCCGACTACTACTAGCGGGGGGACGCACAGATACGCAGTATTTT. This codes for CASSRLLLAGGRTDTQYF. The gene calls are TRBV4-1 and TRBJ2-3; 12 bases fit TRBD2. With V trimmed by 4 bases and J by 1 base, 9 bases remained unmatched. Germline CDR1 reads MGHRA; CDR2 reads YSYEKL. CDR3 length: 18 residues.

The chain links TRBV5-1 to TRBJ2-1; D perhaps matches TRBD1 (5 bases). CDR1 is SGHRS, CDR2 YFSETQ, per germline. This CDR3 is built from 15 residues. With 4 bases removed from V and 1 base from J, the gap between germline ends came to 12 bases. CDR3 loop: CASSLDQGSYNEQFF. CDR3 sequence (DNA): TGCGCCAGCAGCCTAGATCAGGGTTCCTACAATGAGCAGTTCTTC.

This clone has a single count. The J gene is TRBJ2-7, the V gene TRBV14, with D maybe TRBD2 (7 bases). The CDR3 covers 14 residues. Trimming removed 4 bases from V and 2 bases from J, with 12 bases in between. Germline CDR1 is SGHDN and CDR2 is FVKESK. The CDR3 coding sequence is TGTGCCAGCAGCCGGGGGGGCATTACCTACGAGCAGTACTTC. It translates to CASSRGGITYEQYF.

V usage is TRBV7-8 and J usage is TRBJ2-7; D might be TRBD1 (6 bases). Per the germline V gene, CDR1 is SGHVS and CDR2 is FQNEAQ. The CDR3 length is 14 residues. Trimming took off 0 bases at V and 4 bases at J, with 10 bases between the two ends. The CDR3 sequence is CASSLASQGYEQYF. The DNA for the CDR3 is TGTGCCAGCAGCTTAGCGAGTCAGGGGTACGAGCAGTACTTC.

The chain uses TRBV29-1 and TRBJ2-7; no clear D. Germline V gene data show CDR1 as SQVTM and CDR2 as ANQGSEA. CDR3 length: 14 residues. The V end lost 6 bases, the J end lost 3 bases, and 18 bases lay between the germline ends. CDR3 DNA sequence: TGCAGCGTGGCTACACCGCCGGAGCTCTACGAGCAGTACTTC. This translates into CSVATPPELYEQYF.

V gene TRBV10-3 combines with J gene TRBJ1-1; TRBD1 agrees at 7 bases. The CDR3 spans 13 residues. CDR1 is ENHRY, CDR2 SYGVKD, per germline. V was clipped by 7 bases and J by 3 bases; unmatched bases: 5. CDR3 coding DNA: TGTGCCATCAAATTCAGGGGGGACACTGAAGCTTTCTTT. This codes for CAIKFRGDTEAFF.

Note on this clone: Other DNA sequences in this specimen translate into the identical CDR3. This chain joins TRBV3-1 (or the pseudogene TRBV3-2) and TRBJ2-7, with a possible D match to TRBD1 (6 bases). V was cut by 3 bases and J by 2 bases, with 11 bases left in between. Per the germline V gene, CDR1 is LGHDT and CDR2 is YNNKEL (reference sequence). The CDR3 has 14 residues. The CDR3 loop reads CASSQGAGPYEQYF. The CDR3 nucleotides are TGTGCCAGCAGCCAGGGGGCGGGCCCCTACGAGCAGTACTTC.

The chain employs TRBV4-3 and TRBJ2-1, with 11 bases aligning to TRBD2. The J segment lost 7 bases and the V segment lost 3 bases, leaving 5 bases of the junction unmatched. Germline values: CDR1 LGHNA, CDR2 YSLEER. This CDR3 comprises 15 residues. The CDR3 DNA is TGCGCCAGCAGCCACTCAATAGCGGGGGGGAATGAGCAGTTCTTC. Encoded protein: CASSHSIAGGNEQFF.

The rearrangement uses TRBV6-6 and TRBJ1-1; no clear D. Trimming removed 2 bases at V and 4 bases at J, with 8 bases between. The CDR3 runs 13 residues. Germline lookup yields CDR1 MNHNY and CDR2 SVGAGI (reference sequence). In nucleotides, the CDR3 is TGTGCCAGCAGTTACGGGCGGGGCACTGAAGCTTTCTTT. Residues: CASSYGRGTEAFF.

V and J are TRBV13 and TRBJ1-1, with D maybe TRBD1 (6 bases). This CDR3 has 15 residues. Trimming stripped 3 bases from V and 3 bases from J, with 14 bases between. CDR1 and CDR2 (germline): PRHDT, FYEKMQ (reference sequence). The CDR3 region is CASSLLDRLDTEAFF. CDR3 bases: TGTGCCAGCAGCTTGCTAGACAGGCTGGACACTGAAGCTTTCTTT.

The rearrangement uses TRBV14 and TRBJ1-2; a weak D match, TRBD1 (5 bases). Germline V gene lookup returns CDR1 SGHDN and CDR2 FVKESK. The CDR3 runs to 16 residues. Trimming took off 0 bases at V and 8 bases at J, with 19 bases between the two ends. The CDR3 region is CASSQDYADSGGGYTF. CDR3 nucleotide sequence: TGTGCCAGCAGCCAAGACTACGCCGATTCCGGGGGAGGCTACACCTTC.

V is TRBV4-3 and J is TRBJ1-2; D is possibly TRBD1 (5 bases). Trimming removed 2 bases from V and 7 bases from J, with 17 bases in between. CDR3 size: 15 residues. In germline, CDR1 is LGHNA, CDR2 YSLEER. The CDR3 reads CASSQIGVGGSGYTF. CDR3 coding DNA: TGCGCCAGCAGCCAAATAGGTGTGGGGGGTAGTGGCTACACCTTC.

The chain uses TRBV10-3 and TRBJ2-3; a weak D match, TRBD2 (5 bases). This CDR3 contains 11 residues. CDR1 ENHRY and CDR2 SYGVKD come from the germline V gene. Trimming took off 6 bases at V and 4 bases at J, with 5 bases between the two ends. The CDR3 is CAISGADTQYF. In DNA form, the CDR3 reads TGTGCCATCAGCGGGGCAGATACGCAGTATTTT.

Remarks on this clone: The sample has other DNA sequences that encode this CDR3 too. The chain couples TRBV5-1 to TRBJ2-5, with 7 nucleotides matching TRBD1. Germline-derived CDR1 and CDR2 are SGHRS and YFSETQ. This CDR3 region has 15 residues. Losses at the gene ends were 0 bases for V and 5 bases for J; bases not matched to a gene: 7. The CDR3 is CASSLEAGGRETQYF. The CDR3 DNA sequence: TGCGCCAGCAGCTTGGAAGCAGGGGGACGGGAGACCCAGTACTTC.

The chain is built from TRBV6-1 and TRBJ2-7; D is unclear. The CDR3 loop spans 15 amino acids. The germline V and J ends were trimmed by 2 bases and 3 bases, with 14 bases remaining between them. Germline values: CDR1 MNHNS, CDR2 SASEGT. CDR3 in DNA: TGTGCCAGCAGTGAATTCCCCGGTTTCCTCTACGAGCAGTACTTC. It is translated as CASSEFPGFLYEQYF.

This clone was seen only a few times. The CDR3 loop is CASSKGQSSGNTIYF. CDR3 coding DNA: TGTGCCAGCAGCAAAGGACAGAGCTCTGGAAACACCATATATTTT. J is TRBJ1-3 and V is TRBV21-1; TRBD1 is taken as the D call from the table, unchecked against the DNA. TRBV21-1 is flagged as a pseudogene. This CDR3 has 15 residues.

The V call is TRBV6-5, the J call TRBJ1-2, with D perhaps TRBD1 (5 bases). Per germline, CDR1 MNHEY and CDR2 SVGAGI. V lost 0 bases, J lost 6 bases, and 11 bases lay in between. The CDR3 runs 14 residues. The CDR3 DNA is TGTGCCAGCAGTTACTCGGGGAGGGGAGATGGCTACACCTTC. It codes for CASSYSGRGDGYTF.

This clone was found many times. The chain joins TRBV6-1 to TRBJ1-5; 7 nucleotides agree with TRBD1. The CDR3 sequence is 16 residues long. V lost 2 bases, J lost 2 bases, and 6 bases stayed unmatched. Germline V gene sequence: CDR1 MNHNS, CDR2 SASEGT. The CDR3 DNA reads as TGTGCCAGCAGTGAACAAGAGGGGGCGGGCAATCAGCCCCAGCATTTT. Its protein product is CASSEQEGAGNQPQHF.

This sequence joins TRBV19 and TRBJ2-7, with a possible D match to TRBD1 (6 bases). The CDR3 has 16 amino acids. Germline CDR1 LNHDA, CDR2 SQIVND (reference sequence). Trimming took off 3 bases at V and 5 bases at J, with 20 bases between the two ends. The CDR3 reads CASSIGTGRFSNEQYF. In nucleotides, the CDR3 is TGTGCCAGTAGTATTGGTACAGGGAGATTTAGTAACGAGCAGTACTTC. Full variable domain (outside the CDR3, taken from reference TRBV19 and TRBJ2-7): DGGITQSPKYLFRKEGQNVTLSCEQNLNHDAMYWYRQDPGQGLRLIYYSQIVNDFQKGDIAEGYSVSREKKESFPLTVTSAQKNPTAFYLCASSIGTGRFSNEQYFGPGTRLTVT.